This TCR beta chain stems from a study of follicular helper T cells after annual influenza vaccination (dated by TCRdb to the late 2010s). General notes on the study: After each seasonal influenza vaccination, blood samples were collected on days 0, 7 and 28. The 2015 samples were processed right after collection, while the 2013-2014 samples were cryopreserved. To study recall of cTfh clones, some subjects were followed through successive annual vaccinations in the 2013-2014, 2014-2015 and 2015-2016 seasons. Six subjects had multi-year samples: four covered two vaccination seasons and two covered three seasons. One week after vaccination, a second recruited cohort of roughly 11 subjects (Table S1) displayed a similar ICOS+CD38+ cTfh response.

Reading the germline V gene gives CDR1 SGHTA and CDR2 FQGTGA. V is pared back by 7 bases and J by 1 base, with 19 bases lying between the germline termini. The CDR3 spans 16 residues, from the cysteine through the phenylalanine. Only the CDR3 portion is preserved as DNA: 48 bases, with reading frame beginning at the first base. Overall study outcomes, separate from this receptor: ICOS+CD38+ cTfh clonality correlated with the frequency of that population, and its change correlated with the change in circulating plasmablast frequency. Successive annual vaccinations recalled a recurring oligoclonal ICOS+CD38+ cTfh response that included tetramer and AIM influenza-specific clonotypes. Because only roughly 9-20% of the analyzed cells gave productive TCRB sequences, there was no way to sample rare clonotypes. Day 7 ICOS+CD38+ clones were most often found later in ICOS-CD38- cTfh, suggesting that subset may serve as a memory reservoir.

As regards this clone: The specificity of this receptor is unknown. Within one base of it there is no much larger clone, and no base qualities were kept.

Sample time point, as interpreted from the label and publication: 2013-2014 season, 7 days after vaccination. TCRB sequencing was used to follow sorted CD4 subsets from the blood of adults before and after they were given the seasonal inactivated influenza vaccine (Fluvarix). To be eligible, subjects had to live in the community and must not have received influenza vaccine in the previous 6 months. Reasons for exclusion included contraindications to influenza vaccine, substance abuse, HIV/AIDS, active malignancy, immunomodulatory medication, and active illness such as respiratory infection. Between about 40 and 100 mL of blood was sampled per time point. Circulating Tfh were defined as non-naive CD4+CXCR5+PD-1+ cells, and these cells were sorted into ICOS+CD38+ and ICOS-CD38- fractions. Ficoll-Paque PLUS or SepMate separation was used to isolate PBMC. Before DNA extraction, cell subsets were sorted from PBMC on a BD FACS Aria.

The library was built by means of the immunoSEQ multiplex PCR assay. Adaptive Biotechnologies handled the TCRB amplification, library preparation, sequencing and preliminary bioinformatics at Survey level resolution. For TCRB sequencing, genomic DNA from sorted cTfh populations was amplified by multiplex PCR. The paper's processing steps were these. Clonality was calculated in R as 1 minus normalized Shannon entropy, and the Gini index was computed with the R package ineq. Overlap score was defined as the summed counts of shared sequences divided by the total counts of all sequences in both compared samples. Shared-clonotype significance used Fisher's exact test assuming a theoretical repertoire of 10^7 TCRB sequences. TCRdb's version of the immuneACCESS table is confined to in-frame rearrangements and falls short of the full clone set. An unresolved V gene accounts for under half of the shortfall where checked; the remainder is of unknown origin. Clonal size and the V and J genes are those of that table, whereas D and trimming came from the DNA. The sample table lists roughly 9,000 clones, approximately 83% of them with a count of one. Together, the top ten hold roughly 3% of the sample.

The chain couples TRBV7-3 to TRBJ2-5; tentative D gene TRBD2, with 6 bases matching. This TCR derives from an adult who received the influenza vaccine. The sequences come from CXCR5+ CD38- circulating T follicular helper cells from blood, collected 7 days after influenza vaccination. In the paper's terms, the cell subset or site label means: circulating Tfh, non-naive CD4+CXCR5+PD-1+ (ICOS+CD38+ or ICOS-CD38-). DNA sequence: TGTGCCAGCACCACTCCGGAGACTAGGGCCCAAGAGACCCAGTACTTC. Translated, this gives CASTTPETRAQETQYF.